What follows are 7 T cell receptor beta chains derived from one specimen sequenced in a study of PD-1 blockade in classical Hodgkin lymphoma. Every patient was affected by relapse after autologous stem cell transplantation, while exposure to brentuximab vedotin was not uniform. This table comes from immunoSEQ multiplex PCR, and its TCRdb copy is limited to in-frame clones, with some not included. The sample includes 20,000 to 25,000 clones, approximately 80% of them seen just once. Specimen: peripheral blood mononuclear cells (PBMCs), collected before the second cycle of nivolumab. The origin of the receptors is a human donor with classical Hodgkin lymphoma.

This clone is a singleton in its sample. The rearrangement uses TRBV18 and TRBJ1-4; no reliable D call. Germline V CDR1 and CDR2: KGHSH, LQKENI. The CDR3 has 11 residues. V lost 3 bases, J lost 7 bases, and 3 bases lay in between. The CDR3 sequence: CASSPGEKLFF. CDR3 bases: TGTGCCAGCTCACCGGGTGAAAAACTGTTTTTT.

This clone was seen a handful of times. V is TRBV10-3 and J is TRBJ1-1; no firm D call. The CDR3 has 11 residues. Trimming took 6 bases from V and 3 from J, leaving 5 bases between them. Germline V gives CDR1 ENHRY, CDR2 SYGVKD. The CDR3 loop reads CAIREDTEAFF. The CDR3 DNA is TGTGCCATCAGGGAGGACACTGAAGCTTTCTTT.

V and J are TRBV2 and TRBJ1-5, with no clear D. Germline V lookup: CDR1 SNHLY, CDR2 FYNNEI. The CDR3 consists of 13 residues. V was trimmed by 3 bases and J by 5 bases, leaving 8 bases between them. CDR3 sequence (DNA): TGTGCCAGCAGTGACCTGACCTATCAGCCCCAGCATTTT. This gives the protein CASSDLTYQPQHF.

Here the CDR3 DNA reads TGCGCCAGCAGCCCCCAAACGGGATCCCAGTTCTACGAGCAGTACTTC. It is translated as CASSPQTGSQFYEQYF. The chain links TRBV5-1 to TRBJ2-7; TRBD2 might be the D (5 bases). From germline, CDR1 is SGHRS and CDR2 YFSETQ. This CDR3 is 16 amino acids long. V shed 4 bases and J shed 3 bases, with 20 bases lying between them.

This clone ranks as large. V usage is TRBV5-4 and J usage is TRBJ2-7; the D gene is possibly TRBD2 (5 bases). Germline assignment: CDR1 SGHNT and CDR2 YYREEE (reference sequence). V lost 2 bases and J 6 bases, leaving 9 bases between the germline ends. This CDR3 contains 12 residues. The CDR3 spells CASSFGSAEQYF. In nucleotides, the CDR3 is TGTGCCAGCAGCTTTGGGAGCGCCGAGCAGTACTTC.

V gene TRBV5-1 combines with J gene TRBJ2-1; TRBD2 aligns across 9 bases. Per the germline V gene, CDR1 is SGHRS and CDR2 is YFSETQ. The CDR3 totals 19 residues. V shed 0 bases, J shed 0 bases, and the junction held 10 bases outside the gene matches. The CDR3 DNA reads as TGCGCCAGCAGCTTGGAGGGTAGCGGGAGAGGGGGCTCCTACAATGAGCAGTTCTTC. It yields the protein CASSLEGSGRGGSYNEQFF.

CDR3 sequence (DNA): TGTGCCAGCAGCTTATCCGGTGAGGGCTTCTACGAGCAGTACTTC. Its translation: CASSLSGEGFYEQYF. The chain couples TRBV7-3 to TRBJ2-7; TRBD2 might be the D (5 bases). Germline values: CDR1 SGHTA, CDR2 FQGTGA. V was cut by 2 bases and J by 3 bases, with 14 bases left in between. The CDR3 covers 15 residues.